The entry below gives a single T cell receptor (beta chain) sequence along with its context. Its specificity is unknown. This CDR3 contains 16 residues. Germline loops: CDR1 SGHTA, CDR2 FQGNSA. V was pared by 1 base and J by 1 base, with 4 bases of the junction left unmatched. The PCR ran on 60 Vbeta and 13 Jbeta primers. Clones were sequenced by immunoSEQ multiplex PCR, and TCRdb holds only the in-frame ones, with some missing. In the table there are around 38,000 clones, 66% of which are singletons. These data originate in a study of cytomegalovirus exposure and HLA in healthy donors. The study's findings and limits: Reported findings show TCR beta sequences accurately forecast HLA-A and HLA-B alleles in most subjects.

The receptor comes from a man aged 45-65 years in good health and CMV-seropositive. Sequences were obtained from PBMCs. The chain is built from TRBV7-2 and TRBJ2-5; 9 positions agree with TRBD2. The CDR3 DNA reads TGTGCCAGCAGCTTAGGAATTAGCGGGGGCCAAGAGACCCAGTACTTC. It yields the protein CASSLGISGGQETQYF. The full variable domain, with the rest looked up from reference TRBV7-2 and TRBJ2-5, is GAGVSQSPSNKVTEKGKDVELRCDPISGHTALYWYRQSLGQGLEFLIYFQGNSAPDKSGLPSDRFSAERTGGSVSTLTIQRTQQEDSAVYLCASSLGISGGQETQYFGPGTRLLVL.